The clone carrying this T cell receptor (beta chain) was detected many times. Its target is unknown. This sample is part of a study of T-cell reconstitution after alpha-beta-depleted transplantation in children. Regarding the study as a whole: The high TCRbeta diversity at day 60 in some patients came from surviving recipient T cells and thymic progenitors. After transplant, at about two months, alpha-beta T cells were reportedly derived from several hundred expanded graft clones. Newly made T cells mostly supplied T-cell counts and diversity one year after transplant.

This CDR3 region has 14 residues. The germline V gene encodes CDR1 DFQATT and CDR2 SNEGSKA (reference sequence). V dropped 0 bases and J dropped 7 bases, with 13 bases sitting between them. Molecular barcoding with unique molecular identifiers was used for the TCRbeta library. TCRdb fed the PCR reads into MiXCR, producing one record per CDR3 protein. This table has 700,000 or so distinct CDR3 sequences, about 12% appearing once. This TCR derives from a girl aged 2 to 10 with congenital amegakaryocytic thrombocytopenia, due to receive a stem cell transplant. The chain recombines TRBV20-1 with TRBJ2-1; D is perhaps TRBD1 or TRBD2 (5 bases each). Sequencing was performed on PBMCs, taken before TCRalphabeta/CD19-depleted stem cell transplant. The CDR3 DNA reads as TGCAGTGCTAGAGAGGGGGATCTAGCAAATGAGCAGTTCTTC. It yields the protein CSAREGDLANEQFF.